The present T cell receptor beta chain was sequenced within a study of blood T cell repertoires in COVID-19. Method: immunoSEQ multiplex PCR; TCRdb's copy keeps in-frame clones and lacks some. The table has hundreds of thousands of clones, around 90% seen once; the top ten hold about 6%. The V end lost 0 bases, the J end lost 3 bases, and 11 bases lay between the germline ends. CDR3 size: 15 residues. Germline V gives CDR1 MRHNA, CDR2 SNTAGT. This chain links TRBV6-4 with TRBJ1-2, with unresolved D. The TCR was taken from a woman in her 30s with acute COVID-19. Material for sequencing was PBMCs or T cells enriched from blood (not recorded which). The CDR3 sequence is CASSDSAGEHYGYTF. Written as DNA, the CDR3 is TGTGCCAGCAGTGACTCGGCCGGGGAACACTATGGCTACACCTTC.